The 19 T cell receptor beta chains in this list originate from one sample, sequenced in a study of blood T cells in healthy people across ages. For the second PCR, which ran for about 7 to 11 cycles, a sample-barcoded 5' primer and a J-beta primer mix were used. TCRdb reprocessed the 5' RACE reads via MiXCR and lists one record per CDR3 protein. The sample has approximately 2,000,000 distinct CDR3 sequences; about two fifths are singletons. The sample comprised blood. These receptors all stem from a human donor in good health.

The table lists this clonotype with many counts. The rearrangement links TRBV11-1 to TRBJ2-6; D gene ambiguous. The ends were cut back, 5 bases at V and 4 bases at J, with 15 bases in the middle. In germline, CDR1 is SGHAT, CDR2 FQDESV (reference sequence). This CDR3 has 16 residues. In DNA form, the CDR3 reads TGTGCCAGCAGCCCCATGAGAATGCGGGGGGCCAACGTCCTGACTTTC. Amino acid sequence: CASSPMRMRGANVLTF.

The chain joins TRBV7-6 to TRBJ1-2; D not resolved. Trimming removed 2 bases from V and 7 bases from J, with 14 bases in between. This CDR3 is built from 14 residues. Germline CDR1 reads SGHVS; CDR2 reads FNYEAQ. CDR3 region: CASSLSALSGGYTF. CDR3 bases: TGTGCCAGCAGCTTATCGGCACTTTCGGGTGGCTACACCTTC.

This clonotype was counted between two and nine times. This sequence joins TRBV12-5 and TRBJ1-5; possible D gene TRBD1, 5 bases. Looked up from germline, CDR1 is LGHNT and CDR2 is FRNRAP. The CDR3 spans 12 residues. Trimming pared 3 bases from V and 6 bases from J, leaving 6 bases between. CDR3 DNA: TGTGCTAGTGGTTTTGGGGGTCAGCCCCAGCATTTT. Translation gives CASGFGGQPQHF.

The rearrangement uses TRBV5-1 and TRBJ2-7; 7 bases line up with TRBD1. This CDR3 is built from 15 residues. Unmatched junction bases numbered 6, after V lost 3 bases and J lost 0 bases. Germline V CDR1 and CDR2: SGHRS, YFSETQ. The CDR3 region is CASSSGTEASYEQYF. Written as DNA, the CDR3 is TGCGCCAGCAGCTCCGGGACAGAGGCCTCCTACGAGCAGTACTTC.

The V and J genes are TRBV4-3 and TRBJ1-2; 10 bases fit TRBD1. Germline V lookup: CDR1 LGHNA, CDR2 YSLEER. The CDR3 spans 16 residues. Trimming at V came to 1 base and at J to 4 bases, leaving 6 bases not matched to a gene. This CDR3 reads CASSQGSGQGSYGYTF. In DNA, the CDR3 is TGCGCCAGCAGCCAAGGCTCGGGACAGGGGAGCTATGGCTACACCTTC.

This sequence joins TRBV7-6 and TRBJ2-5; 15 bases match TRBD2. After removal of 5 bases from V and 4 bases from J, the junction contained 5 bases not matched to a gene. The germline V gene has CDR1 SGHVS and CDR2 FNYEAQ. The CDR3 is 16 residues long. The CDR3 region has the DNA TGTGCCAGCAGCCGTGGGACTAGCGGGGGGACAGAGACCCAGTACTTC. Residues: CASSRGTSGGTETQYF.

This clonotype was counted a few times. This chain joins TRBV2 and TRBJ2-7; the match to TRBD2 covers 8 bases. The trim removed 4 bases at V and 2 bases at J, leaving 10 bases unmatched. CDR3 length equals 16 residues. CDR1 and CDR2 (germline): SNHLY, FYNNEI. CDR3 DNA: TGTGCCAGCAGTGTCATAGTCGGGACTAGTCCCTACGAGCAGTACTTC. It specifies CASSVIVGTSPYEQYF.

The rearrangement joins TRBV3-1 to TRBJ1-2; D is undetermined. Germline CDR1 reads LGHDT; CDR2 reads YNNKEL (reference sequence). The CDR3 length is 14 residues. Trimming removed 1 base at V and 8 bases at J, with 14 bases between. The CDR3 sequence is CASSQVRSLGGYTF. The CDR3 DNA reads TGTGCCAGCAGCCAAGTAAGGTCCTTGGGCGGCTACACCTTC.

The rearrangement uses TRBV7-8 and TRBJ2-3; 11 nucleotides match TRBD2. Trimming took 3 bases from V and 5 from J; bases not matched to a gene: 4. The CDR3 totals 15 residues. The V gene's germline CDR1 is SGHVS and CDR2 FQNEAQ. The CDR3 reads CASSFSTSGGDTQYF. The DNA of the CDR3 is TGTGCCAGCAGCTTTAGTACTAGCGGGGGAGATACGCAGTATTTT.

V and J are TRBV7-2 and TRBJ1-2, with D tentatively TRBD1 (6 bases). Deletions cut 5 bases from V and 4 bases from J, with 17 bases between. The CDR3 is 15 amino acids. Germline V CDR1 and CDR2: SGHTA, FQGNSA. CDR3 sequence reads: CASSPLQGSLYGYTF. The CDR3 region has the DNA TGTGCCAGCAGCCCACTGCAGGGGTCTCTCTATGGCTACACCTTC.

A few counts support this clonotype. This chain uses TRBV6-5 with TRBJ2-7, with 10 bases identical to TRBD1. CDR1 and CDR2 from the germline V gene are MNHEY and SVGAGI. The CDR3 length is 15 residues. The trim removed 0 bases at V and 2 bases at J, leaving 1 base unmatched. CDR3: CASSYSGQGTYEQYF. The CDR3 region has the DNA TGTGCCAGCAGTTACTCGGGACAGGGGACCTACGAGCAGTACTTC.

This clonotype was detected once. The gene calls are TRBV5-1 and TRBJ1-2; perhaps TRBD1 as D (6 bases). The CDR3 has 17 residues. Trimming removed 6 bases at V and 3 bases at J, with 24 bases between. Germline V gene sequence: CDR1 SGHRS, CDR2 YFSETQ. CDR3 amino acids: CASTLGFGQPKYYGYTF. CDR3 bases: TGCGCCAGCACCTTAGGCTTTGGACAGCCAAAATACTATGGCTACACCTTC.

The chain uses TRBV27 and TRBJ1-1; 8 bases map to TRBD1. The CDR3 is 15 residues long. The germline CDR1 and CDR2 sequences are MNHEY and SMNVEV (reference sequence). V dropped 3 bases and J dropped 3; count of bases not matched to a gene: 6. The CDR3 nucleotides read TGTGCCAGCAGTTTCTTGACAGGGGAGGACACTGAAGCTTTCTTT. Residues: CASSFLTGEDTEAFF.

This clonotype was found a few times. V is TRBV3-1 and J is TRBJ2-7; perhaps TRBD2 as D (5 bases). The germline V gene has CDR1 LGHDT and CDR2 YNNKEL (reference sequence). The CDR3 loop spans 13 amino acids. Trimming took off 2 bases at V and 5 bases at J, with 10 bases between the two ends. In DNA form, the CDR3 reads TGTGCCAGCAGCCAAACGGGGAACGACGAGCAGTACTTC. It translates to CASSQTGNDEQYF.

This clonotype was seen more than once but under ten times. The rearrangement links TRBV7-9 to TRBJ2-6; D unclear. Trimming stripped 6 bases from V and 10 bases from J, with 10 bases between. The CDR3 contains 12 residues. Germline loops: CDR1 SEHNR, CDR2 FQNEAQ (reference sequence). CDR3 in DNA: TGTGCCAGCAGGTCCGACGGGAACGTCCTGACTTTC. Protein product: CASRSDGNVLTF.

This clonotype was observed a handful of times. The chain is built from TRBV4-2 and TRBJ2-7; no clear D. Germline CDR1 is LGHNA and CDR2 is YNFKEQ. CDR3 length: 17 amino acids. Trimming stripped 0 bases from V and 0 bases from J, with 15 bases between. In DNA form, the CDR3 reads TGTGCCAGCAGCCAAGAATTAGGGAACCCTAGCTCCTACGAGCAGTACTTC. It is translated as CASSQELGNPSSYEQYF.

This clonotype was seen more than once but under ten times. The rearrangement joins TRBV4-3 to TRBJ1-5, with 8 nucleotides matching TRBD1. This CDR3 region has 15 residues. Trimming took 4 bases from V and 2 from J; bases not matched to a gene: 4. Per germline, CDR1 LGHNA and CDR2 YSLEER. The DNA for the CDR3 is TGCGCCAGCAGCCGGATACAGGGGGGCAATCAGCCCCAGCATTTT. Translation gives CASSRIQGGNQPQHF.

This clonotype was seen ten or more times. One end of the junction is discordant with germline, which a read error may explain. The CDR3 loop is CASSLGGTGGYEQYF. In DNA form, the CDR3 reads TGCGCCAGCAGCTTGGGGGGGACAGGGGGCTACGAGCAGTACTTC. The V gene is TRBV12-3 or TRBV12-4, the J gene TRBJ2-7; 11 bases line up with TRBD1. The CDR3 contains 15 residues.

The sample holds a few counts of this clonotype. In DNA, the CDR3 is TGCAGCGTTGGACAGGGAATAAGCGTGCAGTATTTT. Its protein is CSVGQGISVQYF. The chain has TRBV29-1 and TRBJ2-3; 7 bases agree with TRBD1. The J segment lost 11 bases and the V segment lost 4 bases, leaving 9 bases of the junction unmatched. Germline values: CDR1 SQVTM, CDR2 ANQGSEA. This CDR3 comprises 12 residues.